The entry below describes one TCR beta chain. What it binds is unknown. The data were taken from a study of metastatic and nonmetastatic thyroid tumors. Study overall: Across peripheral blood and tumor or nodule tissue samples taken from malignant and benign thyroid patients, the repertoires were compared with one another. Findings and caveats of the study: According to reports, the diversity of TCR beta was significantly higher in malignant thyroid tumors than in benign nodules, and this held in both blood and tumor samples.

Germline lookup yields CDR1 MNHNS and CDR2 SASEGT. V was cut by 11 bases and J by 1 base, with 11 bases left in between. The CDR3 sequence is 13 residues long. In the source study's methods: The study's classifier, a distant-metastasis tool for papillary thyroid cancer, was built using CDR3 differences across clinicopathological groups. TCRdb re-clonotyped the PCR reads via MiXCR. For this entry, the V and J calls and clone size follow TCRdb and not the study's own pipeline. The table shows 40,000 or so clones, with approximately 44% occurring only once. Patients were all untreated before their thyroid surgery.

The chain recombines TRBV6-1 with TRBJ2-2; D remains ambiguous. The source is a male donor with papillary thyroid cancer or a benign thyroid nodule (not recorded which). Some clones in this sample may be carry-over from other donors' samples. Sequencing used tumor tissue. The CDR3 DNA follows: TGTGCCTGTCGAGTAGAGAACACCGGGGAGCTGTTTTTT. Translation: CACRVENTGELFF.